Below, one T cell receptor (beta chain) is given with its context. CDR3 size: 16 residues. V dropped 7 bases and J dropped 1 base, with 19 bases sitting between them. Germline V gene sequence: CDR1 SGHAT, CDR2 FQNNGV. The source of the sample is a study of shared clonotypes between healthy human individuals. PCR replicates performed on unsorted PBMC used approximately 300 ng DNA, 30,000 or so T cell genomes. Repertoires were generated with immunoSEQ multiplex PCR, while TCRdb's copy carries only in-frame clones and drops some. The table records about half a million clones, around 85% of them present only once.

The chain links TRBV11-2 to TRBJ1-2; D possibly corresponds to TRBD1 (6 bases). The sample taken for sequencing was PBMCs. The TCR comes from a woman aged 40 to 49 in good health. Some clones in this sample may be carry-over from other donors' samples. CDR3 region: CASKMVQGNYNYGYTF. The CDR3 nucleotides read TGTGCCAGCAAGATGGTCCAGGGGAATTATAACTATGGCTACACCTTC. The full variable domain, in which reference TRBV11-2 and TRBJ1-2 provide the parts outside the CDR3, is EAGVAQSPRYKIIEKRQSVAFWCNPISGHATLYWYQQILGQGPKLLIQFQNNGVVDDSQLPKDRFSAERLKGVDSTLKIQPAKLEDSAVYLCASKMVQGNYNYGYTFGSGTRLTVV.